This TCR beta chain was profiled in a study of blood T cell repertoires in COVID-19. Here immunoSEQ multiplex PCR was the method, and the copy in TCRdb shows in-frame clones only, minus some. This sample carries 200,000 to 250,000 clones, around 80% of them seen once, and the ten largest clones take around a sixth. This clone was seen more than once but under ten times. This CDR3 has 16 amino acids. Germline V gene sequence: CDR1 MGHDK, CDR2 SYGVNS. Trimming took off 4 bases at V and 1 base at J, with 15 bases between the two ends. The sequence derives from a woman older than 75 with active or convalescent COVID-19. The sample comprised peripheral blood. The rearrangement uses TRBV25-1 and TRBJ2-3; TRBD1 is a possible D gene (6 bases). The CDR3: CASSVPSGQRTDTQYF. The DNA of the CDR3 is TGTGCCAGCAGTGTCCCCTCGGGACAACGCACAGATACGCAGTATTTT. Full variable domain (rest looked up from reference TRBV25-1 and TRBJ2-3): EADIYQTPRYLVIGTGKKITLECSQTMGHDKMYWYQQDPGMELHLIHYSYGVNSTEKGDLSSESTVSRIRTEHFPLTLESARPSHTSQYLCASSVPSGQRTDTQYFGPGTRLTVL.